The rows below give T cell receptor beta chains drawn from one sample of a study of siplizumab effects on memory and regulatory T cells. The data were produced by immunoSEQ multiplex PCR, yet TCRdb's version contains in-frame clones alone and is incomplete. The sample has about 100,000 clones; about 95% are singletons. The sequencing input was non-Treg CD4+ T cells sorted from blood. Receptors were obtained from a human donor in good health. Both conserved end residues are part of each CDR3. D genes are given only for firm matches. Rows may omit the clone size; those that give it use once, few, many or a size class.

.,TRBJ2-5,.,TRBV6-5,CASRRDSQETQYF,TGTGCCAGCAGGCGGGACAGTCAAGAGACCCAGTACTTC
.,TRBJ2-2,TRBD2,TRBV9,CASSGRATGELFF,TGTGCCAGCTCTGGGAGGGCCACCGGGGAGCTGTTTTTT
.,TRBJ2-5,TRBD2,TRBV2,CASSGLSGRGETQYF,TGTGCCAGCAGTGGCCTTAGCGGGAGGGGGGAGACCCAGTACTTC
.,TRBJ2-2,TRBD2,TRBV5-1,CASSLERESTGELFF,TGCGCCAGCAGCTTGGAGCGGGAGAGCACCGGGGAGCTGTTTTTT
.,TRBJ1-5,.,TRBV28,CASSRPGGDGQPQHF,TGTGCCAGCAGCCGTCCGGGGGGGGATGGTCAGCCCCAGCATTTT
.,TRBJ2-2,TRBD1,TRBV9,CASSARTGRNTGELFF,TGTGCCAGCAGCGCCCGGACAGGCCGGAACACCGGGGAGCTGTTTTTT
once,TRBJ1-4,.,TRBV23-1,CAVGEKLFF,TGCGCTGTAGGTGAAAAACTGTTTTTT
once,TRBJ2-3,TRBD1,TRBV10-1,CASSDSRGTDTQYF,TGCGCCAGCAGTGATTCCAGGGGGACAGATACGCAGTATTTT
.,TRBJ2-3,.,TRBV11-2,CASSSGSPSTDTQYF,TGTGCCAGCAGCTCCGGTTCTCCTAGCACAGATACGCAGTATTTT
few,TRBJ1-2,.,TRBV5-1,CASSLNQPGSVYGYTF,TGCGCCAGCAGCTTGAACCAGCCGGGCTCCGTCTATGGCTACACCTTC
.,TRBJ2-7,.,TRBV29-1,CSVASSYEQYF,TGCAGCGTAGCTAGCTCCTACGAGCAGTACTTC
.,TRBJ2-7,TRBD2,TRBV5-1,CASSWGVLADEQYF,TGCGCCAGCAGCTGGGGGGTACTAGCGGACGAGCAGTACTTC
.,TRBJ2-1,.,TRBV7-9,CASSFRERNNEQFF,TGTGCCAGCAGCTTCAGGGAGAGGAACAATGAGCAGTTCTTC
.,TRBJ1-1,.,TRBV7-2,CASSFTTDTEAFF,TGTGCCAGCAGCTTTACGACTGACACTGAAGCTTTCTTT
.,TRBJ1-1,.,TRBV2,CASNSGRGRWHTEAFF,TGTGCCAGCAATTCCGGCCGAGGGCGATGGCACACTGAAGCTTTCTTT
.,TRBJ2-3,TRBD2,TRBV5-1,CASSTGLAGGTLWDTQYF,TGCGCCAGCAGCACCGGACTAGCGGGAGGCACCCTGTGGGATACGCAGTATTTT
.,TRBJ2-3,TRBD2,TRBV7-2,CASSLRAGDTDTQYF,TGTGCCAGCAGCTTAAGAGCGGGGGACACAGATACGCAGTATTTT
.,TRBJ2-7,TRBD2,TRBV5-8,CASSSRTSGSYEQYF,TGTGCCAGCAGCTCGCGGACTAGCGGCTCCTACGAGCAGTACTTC
.,TRBJ2-3,.,TRBV7-6,CASSLDAKLRDTQYF,TGTGCCAGCAGCTTAGACGCTAAGCTGCGAGATACGCAGTATTTT
.,TRBJ2-5,TRBD2,TRBV7-8,CASSLVAGVRETQYF,TGTGCCAGCAGCTTAGTAGCGGGAGTTCGAGAGACCCAGTACTTC
.,TRBJ2-1,TRBD2,TRBV10-3,CATKREGGYNEQFF,TGTGCCACAAAGCGGGAGGGGGGGTACAATGAGCAGTTCTTC
.,TRBJ2-1,.,TRBV28,CASTTLLGVAYNEQFF,TGTGCCAGCACCACATTACTAGGAGTTGCCTACAATGAGCAGTTCTTC